The 17 T cell receptor beta chains reported below all come from one sample, sequenced in a study. TCRdb called the RT-PCR reads again in MiXCR, with one record for every CDR3 protein. The sample has almost 700,000 distinct CDR3 sequences, more than 13% seen once. Material for sequencing was memory CD4+ T cells from blood. The receptors were sampled from a female donor in good health, serving as a healthy control.

This clonotype was counted at least ten times. The CDR3 here is CASSDRMSGELFF. CDR3 nucleotides: TGTGCCAGCAGCGACCGGATGTCCGGGGAGCTGTTTTTT. The rearrangement uses TRBV12-3 or TRBV12-4 and TRBJ2-2; no reliable D call. The CDR3 consists of 13 residues. The V end was cut by 6 bases, the J end by 6 bases, with 11 bases between.

The CDR3 DNA sequence: TGTGCCAGCAGCTCCCGCCGGAGGACAGGGAATTCACCCCTCCACTTT. As protein: CASSSRRRTGNSPLHF. The rearrangement links TRBV13 to TRBJ1-6, with TRBD1 matching over 8 bases. The CDR3 totals 16 residues. Germline values: CDR1 PRHDT, CDR2 FYEKMQ (reference sequence). V trimming: 4 bases; J trimming: 7 bases; junction bases outside the gene matches: 9.

The V gene is TRBV7-2, the J gene TRBJ2-7, with D perhaps matching TRBD1 (5 bases). Germline values: CDR1 SGHTA, CDR2 FQGNSA. CDR3 length: 15 amino acids. V lost 1 base and J 3 bases, leaving 13 bases between the germline ends. The CDR3: CASSLVSAGNYEQYF. In DNA, the CDR3 is TGTGCCAGCAGCTTAGTCTCAGCAGGGAACTACGAGCAGTACTTC.

This clonotype was observed many times. This rearrangement joins TRBV20-1 to TRBJ1-5, with 7 bases lining up with TRBD1. From germline, CDR1 is DFQATT and CDR2 SNEGSKA (reference sequence). The CDR3 length is 15 residues. V was pared by 4 bases and J by 3 bases, with 9 bases of the junction left unmatched. CDR3 DNA sequence: TGCAGTGCTACGGCGACAGGGCCTTCCAATCAGCCCCAGCATTTT. It specifies CSATATGPSNQPQHF.

Only a few counts were recorded for this clonotype. V gene TRBV9 combines with J gene TRBJ1-2, with D uncertain. The ends were cut back, 0 bases at V and 5 bases at J, with 8 bases in the middle. Germline V gene lookup returns CDR1 SGDLS and CDR2 YYNGEE. There are 13 residues in the CDR3. The CDR3: CASSVDGVYGYTF. DNA of the CDR3: TGTGCCAGCAGCGTAGACGGAGTATATGGCTACACCTTC. Full variable domain (outside the CDR3, taken from reference TRBV9 and TRBJ1-2): DSGVTQTPKHLITATGQRVTLRCSPRSGDLSVYWYQQSLDQGLQFLIQYYNGEERAKGNILERFSAQQFPDLHSELNLSSLELGDSALYFCASSVDGVYGYTFGSGTRLTVV.

The J gene is TRBJ1-6, the V gene TRBV5-1, with TRBD1 matching over 8 bases. Looked up from germline, CDR1 is SGHRS and CDR2 is YFSETQ. The junction had 5 bases not matched to a gene; V was cut back by 1 base and J by 8 bases. CDR3 length: 15 amino acids. The CDR3 DNA follows: TGCGCCAGCAGCTTGTTCGGACAGGGAGATTCACCCCTCCACTTT. Encoded protein: CASSLFGQGDSPLHF.

The CDR3 nucleotides read TGTGCCAGCAGCGCCTACAACAGGGGGCGGGGCTATGGCTACACCTTC. This codes for CASSAYNRGRGYGYTF. The chain has TRBV7-6 and TRBJ1-2; 9 bases agree with TRBD1. The ends lost 5 bases at V and 4 bases at J; junction bases unmatched: 11. The germline V gene encodes CDR1 SGHVS and CDR2 FNYEAQ. The CDR3 contains 16 residues.

The chain combines TRBV14 with TRBJ2-3; D uncertain. Germline V gives CDR1 SGHDN, CDR2 FVKESK. The CDR3 length is 15 residues. V shed 4 bases and J shed 0 bases, with 11 bases lying between them. The CDR3 DNA is TGTGCCAGCAGCCCCTACTCCTCTAGCACAGATACGCAGTATTTT. Protein: CASSPYSSSTDTQYF.

This clonotype was counted only a few times. This chain joins TRBV11-2 and TRBJ2-1; 7 bases match TRBD2. The CDR3 runs 15 residues. Germline values: CDR1 SGHAT, CDR2 FQNNGV. The ends lost 3 bases at V and 7 bases at J; junction bases unmatched: 9. Here the CDR3 DNA reads TGTGCCAGCAGCTTTTCGGGAGGTTGGGAGAATGAGCAGTTCTTC. It specifies CASSFSGGWENEQFF.

This clonotype was detected a few times. This chain joins TRBV29-1 and TRBJ2-7; D gene unclear. This CDR3 is 12 amino acids long. From germline, CDR1 is SQVTM and CDR2 ANQGSEA. V lost 2 bases, J lost 0 bases, and 5 bases lay in between. As DNA, the CDR3 is TGCAGCGTTGAACAGAGCTCCTACGAGCAGTACTTC. Translation: CSVEQSSYEQYF.

The chain carries TRBV20-1 and TRBJ1-3; D is undetermined. Germline CDR1 reads DFQATT; CDR2 reads SNEGSKA (reference sequence). Deletions cut 6 bases from V and 0 bases from J, with 18 bases between. This CDR3 contains 16 residues. The CDR3: CSARSSIGYSGNTIYF. Written as DNA, the CDR3 is TGCAGTGCCCGATCATCCATTGGATACTCTGGAAACACCATATATTTT.

This clonotype has ten or more counts. The chain combines TRBV7-3 with TRBJ2-3; D call uncertain. V dropped 4 bases and J dropped 2 bases, with 13 bases sitting between them. Germline CDR1 is SGHTA and CDR2 is FQGTGA. The CDR3 is 15 residues long. The CDR3: CASSSRMGSTDTQYF. CDR3 coding DNA: TGTGCCAGCAGCTCTCGGATGGGTTCCACAGATACGCAGTATTTT.

Ten or more counts support this clonotype. The rearrangement uses TRBV20-1 and TRBJ2-4, with D unresolved. Germline loops: CDR1 DFQATT, CDR2 SNEGSKA (reference sequence). The CDR3 totals 17 residues. The V end was cut by 0 bases, the J end by 0 bases, with 15 bases between. Here the CDR3 reads CSARDLDGALAKNIQYF. In DNA, the CDR3 is TGCAGTGCTAGAGATCTTGACGGAGCTCTAGCCAAAAACATTCAGTACTTC.

Worth noting for this clonotype: This may stem from a read error, because a much larger clone lies one nucleotide away. The J gene is TRBJ2-7, the V gene TRBV12-3 or TRBV12-4, with 9 nucleotides matching TRBD1. Germline trimming cut 6 bases from V and 2 bases from J; bases unmatched to any gene: 11. The CDR3 has 16 residues. The CDR3 DNA is TGTGCCAGCAGCTACCAGTGGGGACAGGGAACCTACGAGCAGTACTTC. Translated, it gives CASSYQWGQGTYEQYF.

This clonotype has only a few counts. The chain links TRBV6-2 or TRBV6-3 to TRBJ1-5; 9 nucleotides agree with TRBD1. The germline CDR1 and CDR2 sequences are MNHEY and SVGEGT. The CDR3 is 16 residues long. The J segment lost 2 bases and the V segment lost 6 bases, leaving 8 bases of the junction unmatched. The CDR3 protein is CASRNPGQGGNQPQHF. As DNA, the CDR3 is TGTGCCAGCAGAAACCCGGGACAGGGAGGCAATCAGCCCCAGCATTTT.

This clonotype was observed a handful of times. This chain links TRBV5-1 with TRBJ2-1; a possible D gene is TRBD1 (6 bases). Germline V gene lookup returns CDR1 SGHRS and CDR2 YFSETQ. V was trimmed by 6 bases and J by 7 bases, leaving 17 bases between them. This CDR3 region has 14 residues. Here the CDR3 reads CASTVQGSGNEQFF. In DNA form, the CDR3 reads TGCGCCAGCACCGTACAGGGTTCAGGGAATGAGCAGTTCTTC.

In its sample, this clonotype was seen a few times. The rearrangement joins TRBV5-1 to TRBJ2-6; D gene unclear. V lost 0 bases, J lost 0 bases, and 10 bases lay in between. The CDR3 has 17 residues. The germline V gene has CDR1 SGHRS and CDR2 YFSETQ. The CDR3 loop is CASSLGNSNSGANVLTF. In DNA form, the CDR3 reads TGCGCCAGCAGCTTGGGAAACTCCAACTCTGGGGCCAACGTCCTGACTTTC. The full variable domain, with the rest looked up from reference TRBV5-1 and TRBJ2-6, is KAGVTQTPRYLIKTRGQQVTLSCSPISGHRSVSWYQQTPGQGLQFLFEYFSETQRNKGNFPGRFSGRQFSNSRSEMNVSTLELGDSALYLCASSLGNSNSGANVLTFGAGSRLTVL.